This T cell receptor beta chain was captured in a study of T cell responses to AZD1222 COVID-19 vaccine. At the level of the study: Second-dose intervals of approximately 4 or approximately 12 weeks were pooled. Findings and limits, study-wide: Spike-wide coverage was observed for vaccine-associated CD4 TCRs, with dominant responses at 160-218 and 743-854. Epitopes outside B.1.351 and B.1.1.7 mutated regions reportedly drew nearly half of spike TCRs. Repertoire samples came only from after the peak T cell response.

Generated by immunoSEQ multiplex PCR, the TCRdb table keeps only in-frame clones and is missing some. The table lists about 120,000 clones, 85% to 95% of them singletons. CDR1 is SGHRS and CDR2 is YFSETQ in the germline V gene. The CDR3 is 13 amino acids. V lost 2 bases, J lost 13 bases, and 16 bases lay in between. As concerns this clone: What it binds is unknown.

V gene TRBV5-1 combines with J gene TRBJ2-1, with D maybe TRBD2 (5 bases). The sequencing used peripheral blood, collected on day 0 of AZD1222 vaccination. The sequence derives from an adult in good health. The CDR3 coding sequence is TGCGCCAGCAGCTTCGGGATCGCCGAGTTACAGTTCTTC. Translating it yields CASSFGIAELQFF.